This T cell receptor beta chain was documented in a study of CXCR3-negative and CXCR3-positive naive CD8 T cells. The study made its TRB cDNA libraries by 5' RACE, adding UMI labels. After re-calling the 5' RACE reads, TCRdb lists one entry per CDR3 protein, DNA absent. This sample's clone table lists some 150,000 distinct CDR3 sequences. General study findings and limits: TRB CDR3s were more hydrophobic in CXCR3-positive than in CXCR3-negative naive cells.

Looked up from germline, CDR1 is SNHLY and CDR2 is FYNNEI. CDR3 size: 15 residues. Comments on this clonotype: Antigen: not known.

Sequencing was done on a sample of naive CXCR3+ CD8+ T cells from blood. The subset: CD45RO-CCR7+CD27+CD95- naive CD8+ T cells expressing CXCR3 (TNR3+). V and J are TRBV2 and TRBJ1-2; TCRdb's D gene call, TRBD1, goes unchecked for lack of DNA. The receptor's source is a human donor in good health. Some clones in this sample may be carry-over from other donors' samples. CDR3 region: CASIPDRARGYGYTF. Looking up the rest from reference TRBV2 and TRBJ1-2 gives the full variable domain: EPEVTQTPSHQVTQMGQEVILRCVPISNHLYFYWYRQILGQKVEFLVSFYNNEISEKSEIFDDQFSVERPDGSNFTLKIRSTKLEDSAMYFCASIPDRARGYGYTFGSGTRLTVV.